This TCR beta chain was recorded in a study of T cell responses to AZD1222 COVID-19 vaccine. Study conclusions and caveats: Spike-specific TCR breadth and depth were elevated following two AZD1222 doses.

As concerns this clone: Antigen specificity is unknown.

CDR3 length: 14 residues. The germline V gene encodes CDR1 SQVTM and CDR2 ANQGSEA. Losses at the gene ends were 0 bases for V and 8 bases for J; bases not matched to a gene: 3. Measured with immunoSEQ multiplex PCR; TCRdb has only the in-frame clones, and not every one. Seen here are about 150,000 clones, over 80% observed once, and the top ten hold roughly 3.4%. J is TRBJ1-4 and V is TRBV29-1; TRBD1 matches 10 bases. Here the sequenced sample was peripheral blood, taken 28 days after the second AZD1222 dose. The receptor comes from an adult who received the AZD1222 COVID-19 vaccine. The CDR3 reads CSVEEGTGEEKLFF. The CDR3 nucleotides read TGCAGCGTTGAAGAGGGGACAGGGGAGGAAAAACTGTTTTTT.